The source of this T cell receptor beta chain is a study of shared clonotypes between healthy human individuals. Study overall: In total, the donors were two women and a few men aged 18 to 49. Overall study results and limits: Donor clonotype sharing was expected to depend on sequencing depth. The naive CD4 repertoires of a few donors were compared, and around 4.9% of clonotypes were shared.

Over several immunoSEQ plates, each subset's genomic DNA was distributed in even portions. The table came from immunoSEQ multiplex PCR; TCRdb's copy has only in-frame clones and leaves some out. The sample includes 1,400,000 or so clones, 98% seen only once; the top ten take approximately 0.38%. This clone came up once. Antigen specificity is unknown. Sample: naive CD4+ T cells sorted from blood. Subset: CD45RA+ positively selected. The source of this sequence is a man younger than 40 in good health.

CDR3 sequence: CAITLERQSGQFF. CDR3 bases: TGTGCCATCACCTTAGAAAGGCAGTCCGGGCAGTTCTTC. The genes are TRBV10-3 and TRBJ2-1; D is ambiguous. CDR3 length equals 13 residues. CDR1 and CDR2 from the germline V gene are ENHRY and SYGVKD. The V end lost 7 bases, the J end lost 12 bases, and 19 bases lay between the germline ends.